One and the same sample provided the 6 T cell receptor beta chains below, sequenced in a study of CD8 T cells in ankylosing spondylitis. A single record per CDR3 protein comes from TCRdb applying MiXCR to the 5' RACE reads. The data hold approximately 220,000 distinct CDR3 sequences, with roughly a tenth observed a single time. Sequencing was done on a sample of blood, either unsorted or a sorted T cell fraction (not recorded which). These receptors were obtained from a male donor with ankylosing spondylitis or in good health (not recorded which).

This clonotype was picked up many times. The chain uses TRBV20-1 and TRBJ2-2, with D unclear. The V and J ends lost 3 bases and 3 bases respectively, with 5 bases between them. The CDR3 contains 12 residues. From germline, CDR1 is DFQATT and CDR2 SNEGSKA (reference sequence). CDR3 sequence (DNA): TGCAGTGCTAGTCAAGACACCGGGGAGCTGTTTTTT. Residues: CSASQDTGELFF.

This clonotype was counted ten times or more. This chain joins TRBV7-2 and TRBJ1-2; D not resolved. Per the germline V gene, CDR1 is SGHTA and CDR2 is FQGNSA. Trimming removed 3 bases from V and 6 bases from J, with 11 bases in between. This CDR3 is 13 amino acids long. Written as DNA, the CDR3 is TGTGCCAGCAGCTTCCGAGCTGACAATGGCTACACCTTC. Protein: CASSFRADNGYTF.

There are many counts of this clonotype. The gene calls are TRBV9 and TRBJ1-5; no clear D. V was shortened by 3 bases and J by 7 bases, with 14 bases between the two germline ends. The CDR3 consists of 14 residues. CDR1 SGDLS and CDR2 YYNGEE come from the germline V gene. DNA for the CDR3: TGTGCCAGCAGCGCTTCCGATGAGGGCCAGCCCCAGCATTTT. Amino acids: CASSASDEGQPQHF. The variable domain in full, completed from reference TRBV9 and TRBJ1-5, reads DSGVTQTPKHLITATGQRVTLRCSPRSGDLSVYWYQQSLDQGLQFLIQYYNGEERAKGNILERFSAQQFPDLHSELNLSSLELGDSALYFCASSASDEGQPQHFGDGTRLSIL.

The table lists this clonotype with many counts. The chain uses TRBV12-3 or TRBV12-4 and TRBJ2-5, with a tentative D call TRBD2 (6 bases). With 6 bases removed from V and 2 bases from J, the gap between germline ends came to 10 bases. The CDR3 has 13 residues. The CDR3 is CASSPLAQETQYF. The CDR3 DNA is TGTGCCAGCAGCCCGCTAGCGCAAGAGACCCAGTACTTC.

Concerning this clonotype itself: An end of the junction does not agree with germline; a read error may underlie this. CDR3 in amino acids: CASSLGTTETQYF. DNA for the CDR3: TGTGCTAGCAGCTTAGGGACTACCGAGACCCAGTACTTC. V usage is TRBV7-7 and J usage is TRBJ2-5; 7 bases match TRBD2. CDR3 length equals 13 residues. Per germline, CDR1 SSHAT and CDR2 FNYEAQ (reference sequence).

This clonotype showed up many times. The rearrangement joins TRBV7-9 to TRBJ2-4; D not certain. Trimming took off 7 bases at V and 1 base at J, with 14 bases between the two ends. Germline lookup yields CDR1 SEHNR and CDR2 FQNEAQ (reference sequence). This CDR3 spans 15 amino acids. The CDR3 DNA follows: TGTGCCAGCACTCATAGTGGGGTGGCCAAAAACATTCAGTACTTC. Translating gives CASTHSGVAKNIQYF. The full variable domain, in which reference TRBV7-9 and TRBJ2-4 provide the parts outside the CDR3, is DTGVSQNPRHKITKRGQNVTFRCDPISEHNRLYWYRQTLGQGPEFLTYFQNEAQLEKSRLLSDRFSAERPKGSFSTLEIQRTEQGDSAMYLCASTHSGVAKNIQYFGAGTRLSVL.